This T cell receptor beta chain was profiled in a study of Tregs in tolerant kidney transplant recipients. The method was immunoSEQ multiplex PCR; TCRdb's version includes in-frame clones alone and lacks a portion of them. The sample consists of some 110,000 clones, about 91% of them appearing once. This TCR came from a human donor in good health. Sequencing was done on a sample of CD4+ T cells from blood.

The CDR3 coding sequence is TGTGCCAGCAGCCAACAGGGTAACACTGAAGCTTTCTTT. Its protein is CASSQQGNTEAFF. The chain couples TRBV7-9 to TRBJ1-1; D may be TRBD1 (6 bases). This CDR3 spans 13 amino acids. Trimming removed 5 bases at V and 2 bases at J, with 9 bases between. The germline CDR1 and CDR2 sequences are SEHNR and FQNEAQ (reference sequence).